Listed here are 30 T cell receptor beta chains from one sample, sequenced in a study of cytomegalovirus exposure and HLA in healthy donors. This PCR relied on a set of 60 Vbeta primers and 13 Jbeta primers. TCRdb's table, derived via immunoSEQ multiplex PCR, lists solely in-frame clones and lacks some. In the table there are 130,000 or so clones, about four fifths of which are singletons. The sequenced sample consisted of PBMCs. Receptors were obtained from a young man in good health and CMV-seropositive.

The chain uses TRBV28 and TRBJ2-7; D might be TRBD2 (5 bases). CDR1 is MDHEN and CDR2 is SYDVKM in the germline V gene. The length of the CDR3 is 13 residues. Trimming removed 8 bases from V and 0 bases from J, with 11 bases in between. The DNA of the CDR3 is TGTGCCAGCGTGGGGAGACCCTCCTACGAGCAGTACTTC. Amino acids: CASVGRPSYEQYF. The variable domain in full, with the rest retrieved from reference TRBV28 and TRBJ2-7, is DVKVTQSSRYLVKRTGEKVFLECVQDMDHENMFWYRQDPGLGLRLIYFSYDVKMKEKGDIPEGYSVSREKKERFSLILESASTNQTSMYLCASVGRPSYEQYFGPGTRLTVT.

This clone was seen only a few times. The V call is TRBV11-3, the J call TRBJ2-5; 9 bases match TRBD1. The germline V gene has CDR1 SGHNT and CDR2 YENEEA. V shed 1 base and J 5 bases; nucleotides not matched to a gene: 11. The CDR3 has 17 residues. The CDR3 sequence: CASSLVRTGDGFETQYF. The CDR3 DNA sequence: TGTGCCAGCAGCTTAGTAAGGACAGGGGACGGTTTCGAGACCCAGTACTTC.

The chain joins TRBV11-3 to TRBJ2-5; 8 nucleotides match TRBD1. Looked up from germline, CDR1 is SGHNT and CDR2 is YENEEA. The CDR3 is 14 amino acids. V trimming: 8 bases; J trimming: 5 bases; junction bases outside the gene matches: 10. The CDR3, as DNA: TGTGCCAGCCCCCTGGGACAGGCGAACGAGACCCAGTACTTC. It is translated as CASPLGQANETQYF.

This chain uses TRBV5-1 with TRBJ1-4, with 7 bases aligning to TRBD1. The ends lost 4 bases at V and 8 bases at J; junction bases unmatched: 8. Germline V lookup: CDR1 SGHRS, CDR2 YFSETQ. This CDR3 contains 14 residues. CDR3 nucleotide sequence: TGCGCCAGCAGCCCCGGGACAGAGGGCGAAAAACTGTTTTTT. Its protein product is CASSPGTEGEKLFF. The complete variable domain, with remaining parts taken from reference TRBV5-1 and TRBJ1-4, reads KAGVTQTPRYLIKTRGQQVTLSCSPISGHRSVSWYQQTPGQGLQFLFEYFSETQRNKGNFPGRFSGRQFSNSRSEMNVSTLELGDSALYLCASSPGTEGEKLFFGSGTQLSVL.

V gene TRBV19 combines with J gene TRBJ2-7; possible D gene TRBD1, 6 bases. Between the trimmed V and J ends, which lost 1 base and 6 bases, there was a span of 16 bases. The CDR3 is 15 amino acids. Germline assignment: CDR1 LNHDA and CDR2 SQIVND (reference sequence). CDR3 in amino acids: CASSIGEGGFVEQYF. The CDR3 DNA sequence: TGTGCCAGTAGTATAGGGGAAGGGGGTTTCGTCGAGCAGTACTTC.

This chain links TRBV18 with TRBJ1-1; D is undetermined. Germline-derived CDR1 and CDR2 are KGHSH and LQKENI. There are 13 residues in the CDR3. V was shortened by 5 bases and J by 3 bases, with 10 bases between the two germline ends. The CDR3 is CASSALRDTEAFF. DNA for the CDR3: TGTGCCAGCTCAGCACTCCGGGACACTGAAGCTTTCTTT.

The chain recombines TRBV5-1 with TRBJ2-1; D not certain. Trimming took off 0 bases at V and 8 bases at J, with 12 bases between the two ends. The germline V gene has CDR1 SGHRS and CDR2 YFSETQ. This CDR3 spans 14 amino acids. In DNA form, the CDR3 reads TGCGCCAGCAGCTTGGTGGTTAGCCGCGATGAGCAGTTCTTC. This gives the protein CASSLVVSRDEQFF.

In its sample, this clone was seen a few times. V is TRBV19 and J is TRBJ1-4; D may be TRBD1 (5 bases). This CDR3 region has 14 residues. Trimming removed 4 bases at V and 2 bases at J, with 8 bases between. The germline V gene has CDR1 LNHDA and CDR2 SQIVND (reference sequence). CDR3 DNA sequence: TGTGCCAGTAGTACGGGGGAGACTAATGAAAAACTGTTTTTT. This encodes CASSTGETNEKLFF.

This clone was counted only a few times. The gene calls are TRBV18 and TRBJ1-1; D is ambiguous. Per the germline V gene, CDR1 is KGHSH and CDR2 is LQKENI. The CDR3 extends over 14 amino acids. Trimming left V 4 bases short and J 0 bases short, with 9 bases between. As DNA, the CDR3 is TGTGCCAGCTCACAACTTGCCTTGAACACTGAAGCTTTCTTT. Encoded protein: CASSQLALNTEAFF.

The rearrangement joins TRBV18 to TRBJ2-2; 10 nucleotides line up with TRBD1. The junction had 5 bases not matched to a gene; V was cut back by 8 bases and J by 5 bases. Germline values: CDR1 KGHSH, CDR2 LQKENI. The CDR3 has 14 amino acids. The CDR3 nucleotides are TGTGCCAGCGAGGACAGGGGGTTGACCGGGGAGCTGTTTTTT. Translated, it gives CASEDRGLTGELFF.

The CDR3 nucleotides are TGTGCCAGCAGGATACAGGGAAAAGAGACCGGGGAGCTGTTTTTT. Amino acids: CASRIQGKETGELFF. The chain uses TRBV28 and TRBJ2-2; D perhaps matches TRBD1 (6 bases). CDR1 MDHEN and CDR2 SYDVKM come from the germline V gene. The CDR3 runs to 15 residues. Trimming took off 6 bases at V and 5 bases at J, with 16 bases between the two ends.

This clone was seen more than once but under ten times. The V and J genes are TRBV6-6 and TRBJ1-1; D might be TRBD1 (5 bases). Trimming removed 8 bases from V and 3 bases from J, with 16 bases in between. CDR3 length: 14 residues. Germline loops: CDR1 MNHNY, CDR2 SVGAGI (reference sequence). As DNA, the CDR3 is TGTGCCAGCCAGACAGTTAACGTCGACACTGAAGCTTTCTTT. This sequence encodes CASQTVNVDTEAFF.

The gene calls are TRBV9 and TRBJ2-1; 10 nucleotides match TRBD2. The length of the CDR3 is 16 residues. Trimming at V came to 2 bases and at J to 2 bases, leaving 4 bases not matched to a gene. CDR1 is SGDLS and CDR2 is YYNGEE in the germline V gene. CDR3 DNA sequence: TGTGCCAGCAGCGTTTTCCTAGCGGGAGCCTACAATGAGCAGTTCTTC. Its protein product is CASSVFLAGAYNEQFF.

A remark on this clone: Other DNA variants within this sample encode the same CDR3. The chain carries TRBV5-1 and TRBJ1-2, with a possible D match to TRBD1 (6 bases). With 0 bases removed from V and 0 bases from J, the gap between germline ends came to 9 bases. The CDR3 has 15 amino acids. Per the germline V gene, CDR1 is SGHRS and CDR2 is YFSETQ. The CDR3 region is CASSLVGQSNYGYTF. The CDR3, as DNA: TGCGCCAGCAGCTTGGTCGGACAGTCTAACTATGGCTACACCTTC.

The chain links TRBV10-2 to TRBJ1-1, with no clear D. Trimming left V 7 bases short and J 0 bases short, with 9 bases between. This CDR3 region has 13 residues. Germline assignment: CDR1 WSHSY and CDR2 SAAADI. This CDR3 is CASIATLNTEAFF. The DNA of the CDR3 is TGCGCCAGCATAGCAACACTGAACACTGAAGCTTTCTTT.

This clone was recorded only once. The rearrangement joins TRBV11-2 to TRBJ2-7, with 7 bases matching TRBD1. Germline loops: CDR1 SGHAT, CDR2 FQNNGV. V was pared by 6 bases and J by 3 bases, with 11 bases of the junction left unmatched. The CDR3 has 15 residues. CDR3 protein: CASSSELTGIYEQYF. The CDR3 DNA sequence: TGTGCCAGCAGTTCGGAGCTGACAGGGATCTACGAGCAGTACTTC.

This clone was seen a handful of times. The chain joins TRBV5-1 to TRBJ2-3; the match to TRBD2 covers 7 bases. V lost 6 bases and J lost 0; bases outside the gene matches: 13. The germline V gene encodes CDR1 SGHRS and CDR2 YFSETQ. This CDR3 comprises 17 residues. The CDR3 sequence is CASKSGPSGSSTDTQYF. CDR3 DNA sequence: TGCGCCAGCAAATCGGGGCCTAGCGGCTCTAGCACAGATACGCAGTATTTT.

The chain uses TRBV28 and TRBJ2-5; 8 positions match TRBD2. In germline, CDR1 is MDHEN, CDR2 SYDVKM. V was clipped by 7 bases and J by 3 bases; unmatched bases: 13. This CDR3 is 16 amino acids long. CDR3 region: CASNSKRAGGEETQYF. In nucleotides, the CDR3 is TGTGCCAGCAACTCAAAGCGGGCGGGAGGAGAAGAGACCCAGTACTTC. Together with reference TRBV28 and TRBJ2-5, the CDR3 gives the full variable domain: DVKVTQSSRYLVKRTGEKVFLECVQDMDHENMFWYRQDPGLGLRLIYFSYDVKMKEKGDIPEGYSVSREKKERFSLILESASTNQTSMYLCASNSKRAGGEETQYFGPGTRLLVL.

This clone has a handful of counts. The chain employs TRBV7-8 and TRBJ2-7; possible D gene TRBD1, 5 bases. Germline assignment: CDR1 SGHVS and CDR2 FQNEAQ. Trimming removed 3 bases from V and 6 bases from J, with 15 bases in between. The CDR3 contains 14 residues. Written as DNA, the CDR3 is TGTGCCAGCAGCTTTGAGTCTTCAGGGCCCGAGCAGTACTTC. It codes for CASSFESSGPEQYF.

The table lists this clone with a count of one. The V call is TRBV27, the J call TRBJ2-7, with 9 positions matching TRBD1. Trimming took 4 bases from V and 3 from J; bases not matched to a gene: 10. The CDR3 is made up of 16 amino acids. Germline V gene sequence: CDR1 MNHEY, CDR2 SMNVEV (reference sequence). The CDR3 nucleotides are TGTGCCAGCAGTTACCGTCCGGGACAGGGAGACTACGAGCAGTACTTC. Amino acid sequence: CASSYRPGQGDYEQYF.

The rearrangement links TRBV5-1 to TRBJ1-1; weak D call: TRBD1 (6 bases). With 4 bases removed from V and 1 base from J, the gap between germline ends came to 11 bases. Germline CDR1 is SGHRS and CDR2 is YFSETQ. The length of the CDR3 is 14 residues. The CDR3 DNA follows: TGCGCCAGCAGCCGAGTAGGGGGGAACACTGAAGCTTTCTTT. Its protein is CASSRVGGNTEAFF.

This chain uses TRBV11-2 with TRBJ1-2; the match to TRBD1 covers 9 bases. Germline CDR1 reads SGHAT; CDR2 reads FQNNGV. The trim removed 2 bases at V and 4 bases at J, leaving 8 bases unmatched. The CDR3 runs 16 residues. The CDR3 DNA sequence: TGTGCCAGCAGCTTAACGGTTACAGGGGGCAGCTATGGCTACACCTTC. It specifies CASSLTVTGGSYGYTF.

The gene calls are TRBV28 and TRBJ1-1, with D possibly TRBD1 on 5 matching bases. CDR1 and CDR2 (germline): MDHEN, SYDVKM. The CDR3 totals 16 residues. V lost 7 bases and J lost 1, with 19 bases in between. CDR3 sequence reads: CASIQPPGKGNTEAFF. The CDR3 bases are TGTGCCAGCATCCAACCTCCAGGGAAGGGGAACACTGAAGCTTTCTTT. Complete variable domain (other parts from reference TRBV28 and TRBJ1-1): DVKVTQSSRYLVKRTGEKVFLECVQDMDHENMFWYRQDPGLGLRLIYFSYDVKMKEKGDIPEGYSVSREKKERFSLILESASTNQTSMYLCASIQPPGKGNTEAFFGQGTRLTVV.

The chain joins TRBV5-4 to TRBJ2-7, with TRBD1 matching 7 bases. This CDR3 region has 13 residues. Losses at the gene ends were 4 bases for V and 3 bases for J; bases not matched to a gene: 4. The germline V gene encodes CDR1 SGHNT and CDR2 YYREEE (reference sequence). DNA of the CDR3: TGTGCCAGCAGCCGGGACAGTATCTACGAGCAGTACTTC. This encodes CASSRDSIYEQYF.

V is TRBV7-2 and J is TRBJ1-2; 8 positions match TRBD1. The CDR3 runs to 14 residues. J gave up 6 bases and V 2 bases, and 5 bases lay outside the gene matches. Germline V gene sequence: CDR1 SGHTA, CDR2 FQGNSA. CDR3 bases: TGTGCCAGCAGCTTAAGAGGACAGGGCAATGGCTACACCTTC. This translates into CASSLRGQGNGYTF.

The chain links TRBV4-1 to TRBJ1-5; 9 bases agree with TRBD1. Losses at the gene ends were 1 base for V and 5 bases for J; bases not matched to a gene: 21. The CDR3 is 21 residues long. CDR1 is MGHRA and CDR2 is YSYEKL in the germline V gene. CDR3: CASSQAYLDRTGAKKDQPQHF. The DNA of the CDR3 is TGCGCCAGCAGCCAAGCCTACTTAGATCGGACAGGGGCCAAGAAGGATCAGCCCCAGCATTTT.

This clone was recorded a few times. The chain is built from TRBV11-3 and TRBJ2-1; no reliable D call. Germline CDR1 SGHNT, CDR2 YENEEA. The V end lost 5 bases, the J end lost 3 bases, and 14 bases lay between the germline ends. The CDR3 covers 15 residues. The CDR3 is CASSESRSYYNEQFF. The CDR3 DNA follows: TGTGCCAGCAGCGAATCTAGAAGTTACTACAATGAGCAGTTCTTC.

V is TRBV10-2 and J is TRBJ1-4; 8 bases map to TRBD1. The trim removed 4 bases at V and 3 bases at J, leaving 4 bases unmatched. Germline values: CDR1 WSHSY, CDR2 SAAADI. There are 15 residues in the CDR3. The CDR3 DNA sequence: TGCGCCAGCAGTGGACAGGGGAGGGCTAATGAAAAACTGTTTTTT. It is translated as CASSGQGRANEKLFF.

This chain uses TRBV19 with TRBJ1-5; D gene ambiguous. Trimming removed 3 bases at V and 0 bases at J, with 15 bases between. This CDR3 has 17 residues. The germline CDR1 and CDR2 sequences are LNHDA and SQIVND (reference sequence). The DNA of the CDR3 is TGTGCCAGTAGTATCCACAGCCGCCTTAATAGCAATCAGCCCCAGCATTTT. Protein product: CASSIHSRLNSNQPQHF.

The chain couples TRBV5-1 to TRBJ1-1, with D possibly TRBD1 on 5 matching bases. V lost 0 bases and J 2 bases, leaving 11 bases between the germline ends. This CDR3 is 15 amino acids long. Germline lookup yields CDR1 SGHRS and CDR2 YFSETQ. The CDR3 sequence: CASSLASGANTEAFF. CDR3 coding DNA: TGCGCCAGCAGCTTGGCCTCTGGGGCTAACACTGAAGCTTTCTTT.